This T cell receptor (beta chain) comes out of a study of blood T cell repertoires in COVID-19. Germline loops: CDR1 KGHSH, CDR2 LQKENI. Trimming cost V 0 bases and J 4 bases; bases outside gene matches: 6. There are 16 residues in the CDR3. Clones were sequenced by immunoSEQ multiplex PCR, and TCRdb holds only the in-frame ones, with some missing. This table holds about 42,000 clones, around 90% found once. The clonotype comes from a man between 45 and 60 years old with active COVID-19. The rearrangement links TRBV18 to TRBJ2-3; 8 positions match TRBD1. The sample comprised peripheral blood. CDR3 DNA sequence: TGTGCCAGCTCACCACCTCGGGCAGGGGGCCCAGATACGCAGTATTTT. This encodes CASSPPRAGGPDTQYF.